This TCR beta chain was identified in a study of Graves' ophthalmopathy and Graves' hyperthyroidism. V was shortened by 2 bases and J by 3 bases, with 16 bases between the two germline ends. This CDR3 spans 16 amino acids. In germline, CDR1 is LNHDA, CDR2 SQIVND (reference sequence). The TCR beta CDR3 regions underwent amplification from RNA transcripts. Amplification began with first-round RT-PCR using HTBI primers, then second-round multiplex PCR was performed. In TCRdb, the multiplex PCR reads were re-called with MiXCR into one record per CDR3 protein. The sample lists some 390,000 distinct CDR3 sequences, about 17% seen once, with approximately 1.4% in the top ten. This clonotype showed up many times. Ophthalmopathy was moderately-to-severely active, CAS at least 3, NOSPECS at least 4, lasting under 3 months.

This chain connects TRBV19 to TRBJ1-1, with a possible D match to TRBD1 (5 bases). This TCR was recovered from a young woman with Graves' ophthalmopathy. The sample consisted of peripheral blood. The CDR3 here is CASSISWGERYTEAFF. CDR3 nucleotides: TGTGCCAGTAGTATATCCTGGGGGGAGCGGTACACTGAAGCTTTCTTT.